This T cell receptor beta chain was identified in a study of human T cells and chemical hapten exposure. Overall study: All through the roughly 26-week study, the scalp of each patient received diphenylcyclopropenone doses weekly. Study-level findings and limits: Versus controls, significantly more large CDR3 similarity clusters arose from expanded TCRs. Counts of TCRs above 1 in 1000 frequency stayed unchanged with DPC sensitization.

TCRdb reprocessed the RACE reads via MiXCR and lists one record per CDR3 protein. This table has over 65,000 distinct CDR3 sequences, 8.5% to 14% appearing once. Specified time point: patch test 3, about 24 weeks after DPC sensitization. Sample treatment: therapeutic diphenylcyclopropenone sensitization with weekly scalp DPC. Prior to application of each patch test, blood was drawn. On this clonotype itself: What it recognizes is unknown.

Trimming took off 7 bases at V and 0 bases at J, with 11 bases between the two ends. CDR1 and CDR2 from the germline V gene are SGHKS and YYEKEE (reference sequence). This CDR3 has 15 residues. The sample was whole blood, taken in connection with sensitization to the hapten diphenylcyclopropenone (DPC). This sequence was found in a woman between 45 and 60 years old with alopecia areata. Some clones in this sample may be carry-over from other donors' samples. The J gene is TRBJ1-6, the V gene TRBV5-5; D is undetermined. CDR3 amino acids: CASADPSSYNSPLHF. In nucleotides, the CDR3 is TGTGCCAGCGCGGATCCTAGCTCCTATAATTCACCCCTCCACTTT.